This TCR beta chain was documented in a study of shared clonotypes between healthy human individuals. The input for sorted-subset replicate PCRs was around 0.2 ug DNA, around 30,000 T cell genomes. Libraries were prepared by immunoSEQ multiplex PCR; TCRdb keeps only in-frame clonotypes and omits some of them. The data contain around 620,000 clones, 85% to 95% of them singletons. V lost 0 bases and J 1 base, leaving 13 bases between the germline ends. CDR1 is MNHEY and CDR2 is SVGAGI in the germline V gene. CDR3 size: 16 residues. It was CD45RO-negative cells, positively selected for CCR7, that made up naive CD8 cells, with terminally differentiated effector memory CD45RA+ cells excluded.

This TCR came from a woman in her twenties or thirties in good health. The chain recombines TRBV6-5 with TRBJ2-7, with D perhaps TRBD2 (5 bases). Sequencing used naive CD8+ T cells sorted from blood. CDR3 in amino acids: CASSYSSSGYSYEQYF. CDR3 nucleotides: TGTGCCAGCAGTTACTCGTCCAGCGGCTATTCCTACGAGCAGTACTTC.